This T cell receptor (beta chain) was sequenced for a study of response to subunit inactivated influenza vaccine. The study's findings and limits: Each seasonal influenza vaccination, the authors suggested, recruits few new T cells.

Comments on this clonotype: Its antigen is still unknown.

Trimming at V came to 6 bases and at J to 4 bases, leaving 5 bases not matched to a gene. The CDR3 runs to 12 residues. Germline assignment: CDR1 SQVTM and CDR2 ANQGSEA. TCRdb itself ran the RT-PCR reads through MiXCR, one entry per CDR3 protein. This sample carries roughly 520,000 distinct CDR3 sequences, less than 30% of them seen once, and the ten largest clones take approximately 2%. The chain couples TRBV29-1 to TRBJ2-5; TRBD1 matches at 7 bases. This TCR was sampled from a man aged 50 to 60 who received an inactivated influenza vaccine. Sequenced material: CD4+ T cells sorted from PBMCs, taken 5 days after vaccination. CDR3 in DNA: TGCAGCGTCGACTGGGACAGAGAGACCCAGTACTTC. It yields the protein CSVDWDRETQYF. Looking up the rest from reference TRBV29-1 and TRBJ2-5 gives the full variable domain: SAVISQKPSRDICQRGTSLTIQCQVDSQVTMMFWYRQQPGQSLTLIATANQGSEATYESGFVIDKFPISRPNLTFSTLTVSNMSPEDSSIYLCSVDWDRETQYFGPGTRLLVL.